This paragraph covers one TCR beta chain sequence. Its antigen remains unknown. The CDR3 covers 18 residues. The data were taken from a study of tumor and adjacent non-tumor tissue in lung cancer. Across the whole study: Patients comprised 12 adenocarcinoma, a couple of squamous cell carcinoma and 1 small cell lung cancer.

This sample's RNA came from whole unsorted tissue. Findings and limits, study-wide: Compared with tumor, normal lung showed significantly lower TCR diversity. Shorter survival was associated with higher TCR diversity in tumors.

Three rounds of nested PCR, following a modified ARM-PCR protocol, produced the TCRbeta library. TCRdb redid the calling of the multiplex PCR reads with MiXCR, one entry per CDR3 protein. In the table there are around 140,000 distinct CDR3 sequences, around 65% of which are singletons. Sequences were obtained from lung tumor tissue. The chain is built from TRBV12-3 or TRBV12-4 and TRBJ2-5, with 14 bases fitting TRBD2. The receptor comes from a man between 60 and 75 years old with small cell lung cancer. CDR3 nucleotides: TGTACCGGCAGTTTGGGGGGAGGACTAGCGGGAGGACGAGAGACCCAGTACTTC. This translates into CTGSLGGGLAGGRETQYF.